This TCR beta chain was documented in a study of T cells in localized non-small cell lung cancer. Method: immunoSEQ multiplex PCR; TCRdb's copy keeps in-frame clones and lacks some. Here the sample spans approximately 30,000 clones, approximately 72% being singletons. The study's findings and limits: In uninvolved adjacent lung, T cell clonality reached its highest value, exceeding tumor. Adjacent lung held a median 57 of the top 100 tumor clones. Because sequencing included only one region (of the tumor), heterogeneity remains possible.

CDR3 length equals 14 residues. J lost 4 bases, V lost 8 bases, and 6 bases had no gene match. The V gene's germline CDR1 is SNHLY and CDR2 FYNNEI. With respect to this clone: Its specificity is not known.

The source of this sequence is a male donor at least 60 years old with stage II squamous cell lung carcinoma. The sequenced sample was peripheral blood, obtained before any cancer treatment. J is TRBJ1-5 and V is TRBV2, with 9 bases lining up with TRBD1. CDR3 sequence (DNA): TGTGCCAGCGCGCGGGACAGGGTTAATCAGCCCCAGCATTTT. This sequence encodes CASARDRVNQPQHF. The entire variable domain, with the rest obtained from reference TRBV2 and TRBJ1-5, is as follows: EPEVTQTPSHQVTQMGQEVILRCVPISNHLYFYWYRQILGQKVEFLVSFYNNEISEKSEIFDDQFSVERPDGSNFTLKIRSTKLEDSAMYFCASARDRVNQPQHFGDGTRLSIL.